Below, 26 T cell receptor beta chains from the same sample are listed, as sequenced in a study of CD4 and CD8 cells across lung adenocarcinoma regions. TCRdb reprocessed the PCR reads with MiXCR, giving one entry per CDR3 protein. The table lists some 4,000 distinct CDR3 sequences, about 60% of them singletons. Input material: CD4+ T cells from the margin of a lung tumor. These receptors originate from a male donor with lung adenocarcinoma. The CD4 and CD8 labels of this study may be unreliable.

The V gene is TRBV27, the J gene TRBJ1-5; 9 bases match TRBD1. V was clipped by 6 bases and J by 3 bases; unmatched bases: 6. There are 15 residues in the CDR3. Per the germline V gene, CDR1 is MNHEY and CDR2 is SMNVEV (reference sequence). CDR3 DNA sequence: TGTGCCAGCAGCTCAGGACAGGGGCACAATCAGCCCCAGCATTTT. Protein sequence: CASSSGQGHNQPQHF.

This sequence joins TRBV6-1 and TRBJ2-5, with D possibly TRBD2 on 5 matching bases. The assigned J gene may be wrong: the sequence end matches TRBJ2-7 better. CDR1 and CDR2 (germline): MNHNS, SASEGT. The CDR3 has 13 amino acids. Written as DNA, the CDR3 is TGTGCCAGCAGAGGCCAAACGAGGGACGAGCAGTACTTC. This codes for CASRGQTRDEQYF.

The V call is TRBV7-2, the J call TRBJ2-5; 9 bases are a match to TRBD2. Germline trimming cut 3 bases from V and 4 bases from J; bases unmatched to any gene: 12. Germline CDR1 is SGHTA and CDR2 is FQGNSA. The CDR3 runs 17 residues. The CDR3 region has the DNA TGTGCCAGCAGCTTGGCGGGCGGGGGGGTTGTTTTAGAGACCCAGTACTTC. This sequence encodes CASSLAGGGVVLETQYF. Full variable domain (remainder filled in from reference TRBV7-2 and TRBJ2-5): GAGVSQSPSNKVTEKGKDVELRCDPISGHTALYWYRQSLGQGLEFLIYFQGNSAPDKSGLPSDRFSAERTGGSVSTLTIQRTQQEDSAVYLCASSLAGGGVVLETQYFGPGTRLLVL.

This clonotype is large (0.1 to 1%) by share. V is TRBV6-1 and J is TRBJ1-2; 7 positions match TRBD1. The CDR3 runs 18 residues. The germline V gene encodes CDR1 MNHNS and CDR2 SASEGT. V trimming: 6 bases; J trimming: 8 bases; junction bases outside the gene matches: 24. This CDR3 is CASSHYQGRQGVGWGYTF. The CDR3 region has the DNA TGTGCCAGCAGCCACTATCAGGGGAGACAGGGCGTGGGATGGGGCTACACCTTC.

This chain connects TRBV10-1 to TRBJ2-1; 10 bases are shared with TRBD1. TRBJ2-7 explains the end of the DNA better; the J call may be wrong. Per the germline V gene, CDR1 is WNHNN and CDR2 is SYGVQD (reference sequence). The CDR3 runs to 16 residues. The CDR3 bases are TGCGCCCCCGCCCCCTGCGGGACAGGGGTTCCCTACGAGCAGTACTTC. The encoded protein is CAPAPCGTGVPYEQYF.

This clonotype was seen once. V and J are TRBV4-1 and TRBJ1-2; TRBD1 agrees at 11 bases. The germline V gene encodes CDR1 MGHRA and CDR2 YSYEKL. The CDR3 spans 14 residues. Losses at the gene ends were 4 bases for V and 8 bases for J; bases not matched to a gene: 6. CDR3: CASSRTGGFGGYTF. In DNA, the CDR3 is TGCGCCAGCAGCCGGACAGGGGGCTTCGGGGGCTACACCTTC.

The genes are TRBV6-5 and TRBJ1-1; D is perhaps TRBD1 (6 bases). This CDR3 is 14 amino acids long. Trimming took off 2 bases at V and 3 bases at J, with 10 bases between the two ends. Germline V gene data show CDR1 as MNHEY and CDR2 as SVGAGI. The CDR3 is CASSYQGTHTEAFF. CDR3 in DNA: TGTGCCAGCAGTTACCAGGGGACACACACTGAAGCTTTCTTT.

This chain connects TRBV6-1 to TRBJ2-1, with TRBD1 matching over 11 bases. The CDR3 runs 14 residues. Looked up from germline, CDR1 is MNHNS and CDR2 is SASEGT. Losses at the gene ends were 6 bases for V and 6 bases for J; bases not matched to a gene: 4. CDR3 loop: CASRRGTGGNEQFF. The CDR3 DNA reads TGTGCCAGCAGGAGAGGGACAGGGGGCAATGAGCAGTTCTTC.

The sample holds a few counts of this clonotype. The rearrangement joins TRBV6-5 to TRBJ2-1; D is ambiguous. The J call may be faulty, since TRBJ2-7 better matches the DNA end. Germline V gene lookup returns CDR1 MNHEY and CDR2 SVGAGI. This CDR3 has 15 amino acids. CDR3 in amino acids: CASSYSNPLLDEQYF. Written as DNA, the CDR3 is TGTGCCAGCAGTTACTCGAACCCGTTACTCGACGAGCAGTACTTC.

The chain joins TRBV6-1 to TRBJ2-3, with TRBD2 identical over 13 bases. Germline loops: CDR1 MNHNS, CDR2 SASEGT. V shed 2 bases, J shed 6 bases, and the junction held 8 bases outside the gene matches. The CDR3 totals 17 residues. The CDR3 bases are TGTGCCAGCAGTGAAATAAGACTAGCGGGAGGTTTCGATACGCAGTATTTT. This encodes CASSEIRLAGGFDTQYF.

The J gene is TRBJ2-1, the V gene TRBV6-1; the D gene is possibly TRBD1 (6 bases). Germline V gene sequence: CDR1 MNHNS, CDR2 SASEGT. CDR3 length equals 14 residues. V shed 6 bases and J shed 5 bases, with 14 bases lying between them. Here the CDR3 DNA reads TGTGCCAGCAGCCGGTTAGGGGGAGACAATGAGCAGTTCTTC. It translates to CASSRLGGDNEQFF.

This clonotype was observed a few times. The chain recombines TRBV7-2 with TRBJ1-1; TRBD1 matches 7 bases. The trim removed 5 bases at V and 8 bases at J, leaving 14 bases unmatched. This CDR3 has 15 residues. Germline V CDR1 and CDR2: SGHTA, FQGNSA. The CDR3 here is CASSATGQPGEEAFF. The CDR3 bases are TGTGCCAGCAGCGCAACGGGACAGCCGGGGGAGGAAGCTTTCTTT.

The chain carries TRBV6-1 and TRBJ2-5; D is ambiguous. The DNA end is a closer match to TRBJ2-7, so the J assignment may be wrong. Germline lookup yields CDR1 MNHNS and CDR2 SASEGT. This CDR3 spans 14 amino acids. CDR3 sequence: CASSEMLGSHEQYF. The DNA for the CDR3 is TGTGCCAGCAGTGAAATGCTAGGGTCGCACGAGCAGTACTTC.

Only a few counts were recorded for this clonotype. The chain combines TRBV6-5 with TRBJ2-5, with 7 nucleotides matching TRBD2. The J call may be incorrect, as the DNA end agrees better with TRBJ2-7. The germline CDR1 and CDR2 sequences are MNHEY and SVGAGI. CDR3 length: 14 amino acids. The CDR3 loop reads CASSSWGGGPEQYF. The CDR3 region has the DNA TGTGCCAGCAGTTCTTGGGGGGGAGGGCCCGAGCAGTACTTC.

The CDR3 spells CASSRDRGKNTEAFF. Written as DNA, the CDR3 is TGTGCCAGCAGCCGTGACAGGGGGAAGAACACTGAAGCTTTCTTT. The chain employs TRBV6-7 and TRBJ1-1, with 9 bases identical to TRBD1. TRBV6-7 is filed as an ORF, its function uncertain. This CDR3 comprises 15 residues. V gave up 6 bases and J gave up 1 base; unmatched junction bases: 6.

This sequence joins TRBV6-1 and TRBJ2-1; TRBD2 might be the D (5 bases). The DNA matches TRBJ2-7 better at its end, which makes the J call doubtful. Germline-derived CDR1 and CDR2 are MNHNS and SASEGT. This CDR3 spans 14 amino acids. The CDR3 coding sequence is TGTGCCAGCTCCCGGAGGCCTAGCTCCTACGAGCAGTACTTC. Its protein is CASSRRPSSYEQYF.

This clonotype appeared once. J is TRBJ1-3 and V is TRBV7-2; D call uncertain. Germline V gene lookup returns CDR1 SGHTA and CDR2 FQGNSA. This CDR3 is built from 16 residues. V was pared by 2 bases and J by 0 bases, with 11 bases between. CDR3 coding DNA: TGTGCCAGCAGCTTAACCTCTGGGAGCTCTGGAAACACCATATATTTT. This gives the protein CASSLTSGSSGNTIYF.

The chain combines TRBV12-3 or TRBV12-4 with TRBJ2-3; D is unclear. V shed 6 bases and J shed 9 bases, with 10 bases lying between them. There are 11 residues in the CDR3. CDR3 sequence: CASRLFGTQYF. The CDR3 DNA reads TGTGCCAGCAGACTTTTCGGAACGCAGTATTTT.

The CDR3 spells CASSLTSGSASSYNEQFF. CDR3 sequence (DNA): TGTGCCAGCAGCTTAACTAGCGGGAGTGCGAGCTCCTACAATGAGCAGTTCTTC. The rearrangement links TRBV7-8 to TRBJ2-1, with 11 bases aligning to TRBD2. Germline loops: CDR1 SGHVS, CDR2 FQNEAQ. The CDR3 contains 18 residues. Trimming cost V 2 bases and J 0 bases; bases outside gene matches: 6.

The chain has TRBV6-1 and TRBJ1-2, with D perhaps TRBD1 (6 bases). V lost 3 bases and J 9 bases, leaving 14 bases between the germline ends. This CDR3 contains 13 residues. The V gene's germline CDR1 is MNHNS and CDR2 SASEGT. CDR3 nucleotide sequence: TGTGCCAGCAGTGATACGGGGGGCCTAAGCTACACCTTC. It yields the protein CASSDTGGLSYTF.

There are a few counts of this clonotype. V is TRBV6-1 and J is TRBJ2-1; no reliable D call. The germline V gene encodes CDR1 MNHNS and CDR2 SASEGT. The CDR3 has 10 residues. Between the trimmed V and J ends, which lost 6 bases and 6 bases, there was a span of 3 bases. CDR3 residues: CASRANEQFF. CDR3 coding DNA: TGTGCCAGCAGGGCCAATGAGCAGTTCTTC.

In this sample, this clonotype turned up a few times. The CDR3 DNA reads TGTGCCAGTCTACAGGGCATGAACACTGAAGCTTTCTTT. It specifies CASLQGMNTEAFF. The J gene is TRBJ1-1, the V gene TRBV2, with D possibly matching TRBD1 (6 bases). The CDR3 is 13 amino acids. Germline CDR1 SNHLY, CDR2 FYNNEI. Trimming removed 9 bases from V and 0 bases from J, with 11 bases in between.

The chain has TRBV10-1 and TRBJ2-1, with D perhaps being TRBD1 or TRBD2 (5 bases each). The J call could be wrong; TRBJ2-5 is a better fit for the DNA end. Germline CDR1 reads WNHNN; CDR2 reads SYGVQD (reference sequence). The length of the CDR3 is 13 residues. This CDR3 reads CASSRGLQETQYF. The CDR3 DNA reads as TGCGCCAGCAGTCGGGGCCTACAAGAGACCCAGTACTTC.

This chain uses TRBV6-1 with TRBJ2-7, with D perhaps TRBD2 (5 bases). This CDR3 has 13 amino acids. V was clipped by 8 bases and J by 2 bases, with 13 bases between them. Germline assignment: CDR1 MNHNS and CDR2 SASEGT. The CDR3 protein is CASGRGSTYEQYF. DNA of the CDR3: TGTGCCAGCGGACGAGGGTCAACCTACGAGCAGTACTTC.

This clonotype came up once. V is TRBV6-5 and J is TRBJ2-1, with 7 bases identical to TRBD2. Looked up from germline, CDR1 is MNHEY and CDR2 is SVGAGI. Trimming removed 0 bases from V and 7 bases from J; junction bases left unmatched: 9. This CDR3 region has 16 residues. The CDR3 DNA sequence: TGTGCCAGCAGTTACTCGAGGCCGGGAGGCGCGAATGAGCAGTTCTTC. Protein: CASSYSRPGGANEQFF.

This clonotype is labeled as medium-sized. CDR3 protein: CASSERTGYGYTF. The CDR3 nucleotides read TGTGCCAGCAGTGAGCGGACAGGGTACGGCTACACCTTC. This chain links TRBV25-1 with TRBJ1-2; 8 positions match TRBD1. The CDR3 has 13 residues. Trimming at V came to 3 bases and at J to 8 bases, leaving 5 bases not matched to a gene. CDR1 is MGHDK, CDR2 SYGVNS, per germline.